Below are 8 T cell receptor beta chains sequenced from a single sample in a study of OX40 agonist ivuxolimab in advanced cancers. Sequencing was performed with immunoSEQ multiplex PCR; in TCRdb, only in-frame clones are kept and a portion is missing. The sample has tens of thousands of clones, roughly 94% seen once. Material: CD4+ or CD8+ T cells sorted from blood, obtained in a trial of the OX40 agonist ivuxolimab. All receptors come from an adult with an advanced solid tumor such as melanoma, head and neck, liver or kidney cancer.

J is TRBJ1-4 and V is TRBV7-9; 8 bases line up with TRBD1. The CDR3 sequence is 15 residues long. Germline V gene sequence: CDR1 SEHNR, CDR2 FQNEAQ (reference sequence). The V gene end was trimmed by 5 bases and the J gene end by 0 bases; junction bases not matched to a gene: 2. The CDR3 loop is CASSKGQATNEKLFF. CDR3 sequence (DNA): TGTGCCAGCAGCAAGGGACAGGCAACTAATGAAAAACTGTTTTTT.

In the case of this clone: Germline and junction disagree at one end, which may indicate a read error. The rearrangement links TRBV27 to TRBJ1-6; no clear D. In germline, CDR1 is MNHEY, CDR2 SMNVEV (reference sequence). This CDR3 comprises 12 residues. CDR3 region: CASGLRNSPLHF. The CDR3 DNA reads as TGTGCCAGCGGGCTCAGGAATTCGCCCCTCCACTTT.

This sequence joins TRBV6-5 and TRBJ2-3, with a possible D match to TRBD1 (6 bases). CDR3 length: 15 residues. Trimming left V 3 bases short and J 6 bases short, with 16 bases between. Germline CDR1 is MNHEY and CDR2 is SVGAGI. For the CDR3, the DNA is TGTGCCAGCAGTTATGGGGGCCTTGAGGGCGATACGCAGTATTTT. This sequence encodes CASSYGGLEGDTQYF.

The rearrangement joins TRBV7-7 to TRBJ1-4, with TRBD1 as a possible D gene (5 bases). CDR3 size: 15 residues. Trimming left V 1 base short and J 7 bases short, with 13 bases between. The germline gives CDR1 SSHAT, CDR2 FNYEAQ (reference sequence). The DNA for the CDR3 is TGTGCCAGCAGCTTAGGTGGGGGAGCAGGTGAAAAACTGTTTTTT. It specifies CASSLGGGAGEKLFF. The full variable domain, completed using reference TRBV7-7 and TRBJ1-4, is GAGVSQSPRYKVTKRGQDVTLRCDPISSHATLYWYQQALGQGPEFLTYFNYEAQPDKSGLPSDRFSAERPEGSISTLTIQRTEQRDSAMYRCASSLGGGAGEKLFFGSGTQLSVL.

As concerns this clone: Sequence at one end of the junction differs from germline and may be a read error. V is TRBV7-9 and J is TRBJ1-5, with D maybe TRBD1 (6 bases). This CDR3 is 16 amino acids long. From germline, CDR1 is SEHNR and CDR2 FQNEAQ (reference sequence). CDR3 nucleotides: TGTGCCAGCACCCCGCGGGGGGCGCCGGGCAATGAGCCCCAGCATTTT. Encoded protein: CASTPRGAPGNEPQHF.

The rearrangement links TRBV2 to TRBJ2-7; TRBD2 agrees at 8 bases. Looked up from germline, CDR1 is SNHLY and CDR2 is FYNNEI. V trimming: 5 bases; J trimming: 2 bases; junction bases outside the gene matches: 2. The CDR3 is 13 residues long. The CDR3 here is CASSREGPYEQYF. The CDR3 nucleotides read TGTGCCAGCAGTCGGGAGGGGCCCTACGAGCAGTACTTC.

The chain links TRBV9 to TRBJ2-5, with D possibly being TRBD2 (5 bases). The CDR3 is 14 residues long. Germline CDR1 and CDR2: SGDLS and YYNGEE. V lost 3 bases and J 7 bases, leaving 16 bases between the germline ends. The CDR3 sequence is CASSGTLGVGTQYF. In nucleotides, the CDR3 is TGTGCCAGCAGCGGGACGCTGGGAGTCGGGACCCAGTACTTC.

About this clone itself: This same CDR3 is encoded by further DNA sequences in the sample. CDR3 residues: CASSLGQGEKLFF. In nucleotides, the CDR3 is TGTGCCAGCAGCTTGGGACAGGGGGAAAAACTGTTTTTT. The chain links TRBV7-9 to TRBJ1-4; 10 bases align to TRBD1. Germline assignment: CDR1 SEHNR and CDR2 FQNEAQ (reference sequence). This CDR3 contains 13 residues. V was pared by 3 bases and J by 8 bases, with 0 bases of the junction left unmatched.